This T cell receptor beta chain derives from a study of molecular identifiers for immune sequencing clone quantification. For the study at large: RNA from around 18,000 or 91,000 naive CD8 cells was split five ways in replicates, with four sequenced.

CDR1 is MGHRA and CDR2 is YSYEKL in the germline V gene. The CDR3 loop spans 14 amino acids. Trimming pared 6 bases from V and 2 bases from J, leaving 11 bases between. TCRdb processed the PCR reads anew with MiXCR; each CDR3 protein has one entry. The profile shows about 630,000 distinct CDR3 sequences, 25% of them singletons. The sequence was collected from a human donor in good health. Some libraries in this study had Jurkat cell RNA spiked in. V gene TRBV4-1 combines with J gene TRBJ2-1; tentative D call: TRBD2 (7 bases). The sample consisted of naive CD8+ T cells from blood, with Jurkat cell RNA spiked in. Subset noted: FACS-sorted CD8+CD4-CCR7+CD45RA+ naive T cells. In DNA form, the CDR3 reads TGCGCCAGCAGTGTAGGGGGGGCCTACAATGAGCAGTTCTTC. This sequence encodes CASSVGGAYNEQFF.